This TCR beta chain stems from a study of PD-L1 blockade in urothelial cancer. Turning to the study itself: Researchers looked at the blood 3 weeks (second dose) and 6 weeks after treatment began. Typically, measured as a median, blood samples had 140,000 or so T cells.

PCRs each included synthetic TCR analog templates spiked in. Method: immunoSEQ multiplex PCR; TCRdb's copy keeps in-frame clones and lacks some. This sample carries 43,000 or so clones, around 80% of them seen once, and the ten largest clones take 15% to 20%. Remarks on this clone: As yet, its antigen is unknown.

Study-wide results and limits: Better survival was forecast by a pretreatment blood TCR clonality below the median.

The CDR3 contains 12 residues. Germline V lookup: CDR1 SGHNT, CDR2 YENEEA. Trimming took 0 bases from V and 10 from J, leaving 7 bases between them. Time point indicated: pretreatment peripheral blood. This clonotype was sampled from a man aged 55 to 70 with urothelial cancer. Sequences were derived from PBMCs, sampled around atezolizumab (anti-PD-L1) treatment. The chain joins TRBV11-3 to TRBJ2-1; D remains unclear. The CDR3 DNA is TGTGCCAGCAGCTTAGACAGGCGCGAGCAGTTCTTC. Protein sequence: CASSLDRREQFF.